This T cell receptor beta chain was identified in a study of blood T cell repertoires in COVID-19. V dropped 1 base and J dropped 5; count of bases not matched to a gene: 9. CDR1 and CDR2 (germline): LGHNA, YSLEER. The CDR3 is made up of 17 amino acids. Authors' methods: Estimation of nucleated cell counts was performed using reference gene primer amplification. Measured with immunoSEQ multiplex PCR; TCRdb has only the in-frame clones, and not every one. V, J and clone size were drawn from that table, and D and trimming were deduced from the DNA. The profile shows 54,000 or so clones, around nine tenths of them singletons.

The TCR comes from a man between 45 and 60 years old with active COVID-19. The rearrangement joins TRBV4-3 to TRBJ2-5, with 11 positions matching TRBD2. The material sequenced was peripheral blood. The chain's CDR3 is CASSQALAGGSWETQYF. The CDR3 coding sequence is TGCGCCAGCAGCCAAGCTCTAGCGGGAGGAAGTTGGGAGACCCAGTACTTC.